The 27 T cell receptor beta chains below all came from one sample that was sequenced in a study of neurological immune-mediated disorders. Noted time point: longitudinal time-point 1 (baseline). A single record per CDR3 protein comes from TCRdb applying MiXCR to the 5' RACE reads. The repertoire holds 40,000 or so distinct CDR3 sequences, with roughly 3.2% as singletons. Material: PBMCs. These receptors came from a woman aged 60-75 years with multiple sclerosis.

For this clonotype: Since a much larger clone is just one base distant, this may be a read error. The chain is built from TRBV10-3 and TRBJ2-7; D is unresolved. Germline V gives CDR1 ENHRY, CDR2 SYGVKD. The CDR3 extends over 12 amino acids. The CDR3 DNA reads TGTGACATCAGTGAGTCTAGCTACGAGCAGTACTTC. This encodes CDISESSYEQYF.

This clonotype was seen many times. The chain employs TRBV20-1 and TRBJ2-1; D gene uncertain. The germline CDR1 and CDR2 sequences are DFQATT and SNEGSKA (reference sequence). The CDR3 covers 11 residues. The ends were cut back, 6 bases at V and 6 bases at J, with 9 bases in the middle. CDR3 loop: CSARYGNEQFF. DNA of the CDR3: TGCAGTGCCAGGTATGGCAATGAGCAGTTCTTC.

This clonotype was detected many times. This sequence joins TRBV7-6 and TRBJ2-7, with 9 positions matching TRBD1. The CDR3 has 16 residues. CDR1 is SGHVS and CDR2 is FNYEAQ in the germline V gene. The V segment lost 5 bases and the J segment 6 bases; nucleotides outside the gene matches: 14. As DNA, the CDR3 is TGTGCCAGCAGCCTAATCCCCGGGACAGGGAGTCGCGAGCAGTACTTC. Protein: CASSLIPGTGSREQYF.

About this clonotype itself: Possible read error: a much larger clone is one base away. The chain couples TRBV2 to TRBJ2-5; D unresolved. The CDR3 sequence is 11 residues long. CDR1 SNHLY and CDR2 FYNNEI come from the germline V gene. CDR3 nucleotide sequence: TGTGACAGCAGTGAAATTGAGACCCAGTACTTC. Encoded protein: CDSSEIETQYF. Full variable domain (rest looked up from reference TRBV2 and TRBJ2-5): EPEVTQTPSHQVTQMGQEVILRCVPISNHLYFYWYRQILGQKVEFLVSFYNNEISEKSEIFDDQFSVERPDGSNFTLKIRSTKLEDSAMYFCDSSEIETQYFGPGTRLLVL.

This clonotype came up many times. V is TRBV7-8 and J is TRBJ2-7; no firm D call. This CDR3 contains 12 residues. The germline V gene has CDR1 SGHVS and CDR2 FQNEAQ. With 7 bases removed from V and 7 bases from J, the gap between germline ends came to 14 bases. CDR3: CASTIAAGEQYF. The CDR3 DNA reads as TGTGCCAGCACCATCGCCGCCGGGGAGCAGTACTTC.

In its sample, this clonotype ranks as medium-sized. V usage is TRBV29-1 and J usage is TRBJ2-1; 11 bases line up with TRBD2. The CDR3 runs to 14 residues. CDR1 is SQVTM and CDR2 is ANQGSEA in the germline V gene. Germline trimming cut 3 bases from V and 3 bases from J; bases unmatched to any gene: 1. This CDR3 is CSVEGLAVYNEQFF. The DNA for the CDR3 is TGCAGCGTTGAGGGACTAGCGGTCTACAATGAGCAGTTCTTC.

This clonotype was seen repeatedly, ten times or more. The gene calls are TRBV7-8 and TRBJ2-7, with D possibly called TRBD1 or TRBD2 (5 bases each). The germline CDR1 and CDR2 sequences are SGHVS and FQNEAQ. With 5 bases removed from V and 1 base from J, the gap between germline ends came to 12 bases. The CDR3 consists of 14 residues. CDR3 sequence reads: CASSAGAGSYEQYF. Here the CDR3 DNA reads TGTGCCAGCAGCGCCGGGGCAGGTTCCTACGAGCAGTACTTC. The variable domain in full, completed from reference TRBV7-8 and TRBJ2-7, reads GAGVSQSPRYKVAKRGQDVALRCDPISGHVSLFWYQQALGQGPEFLTYFQNEAQLDKSGLPSDRFFAERPEGSVSTLKIQRTQQEDSAVYLCASSAGAGSYEQYFGPGTRLTVT.

The CDR3 loop is CASSLAPPSQGAYGEQYF. Here the CDR3 DNA reads TGTGCCAGCAGCTTAGCACCCCCATCACAGGGGGCCTATGGCGAGCAGTACTTC. J is TRBJ2-7 and V is TRBV7-9, with TRBD1 matching 9 bases. Germline lookup yields CDR1 SEHNR and CDR2 FQNEAQ (reference sequence). V dropped 0 bases and J dropped 6; count of bases not matched to a gene: 15. This CDR3 region has 18 residues.

This clonotype was found many times. This chain connects TRBV3-1 to TRBJ2-5; the D call may be TRBD1 or TRBD2 (7 bases each). The germline V gene encodes CDR1 LGHDT and CDR2 YNNKEL (reference sequence). Trimming removed 3 bases from V and 5 bases from J, with 13 bases in between. The CDR3 contains 14 residues. The CDR3 spells CASSHSGGGETQYF. Written as DNA, the CDR3 is TGTGCCAGCAGCCACTCAGGGGGGGGGGAGACCCAGTACTTC.

This clonotype was recorded at least ten times. The rearrangement uses TRBV7-2 and TRBJ2-5, with D perhaps matching TRBD1 (5 bases). With 4 bases removed from V and 5 bases from J, the gap between germline ends came to 14 bases. The CDR3 spans 14 residues. Germline V gives CDR1 SGHTA, CDR2 FQGNSA. CDR3 sequence reads: CASSSGQVGETQYF. CDR3 nucleotides: TGTGCCAGCAGCTCCGGACAAGTAGGCGAGACCCAGTACTTC.

This clonotype appeared many times. The V call is TRBV7-2, the J call TRBJ2-1; D remains unclear. Looked up from germline, CDR1 is SGHTA and CDR2 is FQGNSA. The CDR3 has 13 residues. Trimming shortened V by 1 base and J by 10 bases, and 11 bases separated the two germline ends. The CDR3 DNA is TGTGCCAGCAGCTTAGTCTGGGCTGGAGAGCAGTTCTTC. The encoded protein is CASSLVWAGEQFF. The whole variable domain, filled in from reference TRBV7-2 and TRBJ2-1, reads GAGVSQSPSNKVTEKGKDVELRCDPISGHTALYWYRQSLGQGLEFLIYFQGNSAPDKSGLPSDRFSAERTGGSVSTLTIQRTQQEDSAVYLCASSLVWAGEQFFGPGTRLTVL.

In its sample, this clonotype was seen many times. The gene calls are TRBV6-5 and TRBJ1-5, with TRBD1 matching 7 bases. The trim removed 8 bases at V and 1 base at J, leaving 8 bases unmatched. CDR1 MNHEY and CDR2 SVGAGI come from the germline V gene. This CDR3 region has 15 residues. The CDR3 DNA reads as TGTGCCAGCTCCCCGACAGGGAAGAGCAATCAGCCCCAGCATTTT. This encodes CASSPTGKSNQPQHF.

This clonotype was seen repeatedly, ten times or more. The V and J genes are TRBV20-1 and TRBJ2-1; 10 nucleotides line up with TRBD2. V lost 0 bases to trimming and J lost 5 bases; unmatched junction nucleotides: 7. The CDR3 length is 16 residues. The germline gives CDR1 DFQATT, CDR2 SNEGSKA (reference sequence). The DNA for the CDR3 is TGCAGTGCTAGAGACATTAGCGGGGGGACAAACAATGAGCAGTTCTTC. Protein sequence: CSARDISGGTNNEQFF.

This clonotype showed up many times. The chain recombines TRBV20-1 with TRBJ2-3, with 10 bases aligning to TRBD2. Germline V gives CDR1 DFQATT, CDR2 SNEGSKA (reference sequence). The length of the CDR3 is 14 residues. V trimming: 7 bases; J trimming: 6 bases; junction bases outside the gene matches: 10. CDR3 sequence reads: CSVGLAGARDTQYF. The CDR3 DNA follows: TGCAGTGTGGGGCTAGCGGGGGCCCGGGATACGCAGTATTTT.

This clonotype was recorded many times. The chain has TRBV20-1 and TRBJ1-2; D not resolved. The germline V gene encodes CDR1 DFQATT and CDR2 SNEGSKA (reference sequence). The CDR3 spans 14 residues. The V and J ends lost 3 bases and 4 bases respectively, with 15 bases between them. The CDR3 loop reads CSASIDQPFYGYTF. CDR3 in DNA: TGCAGTGCTAGCATAGATCAGCCTTTCTATGGCTACACCTTC.

This clonotype appeared a few times. V usage is TRBV6-6 and J usage is TRBJ2-7; TRBD2 aligns across 8 bases. The length of the CDR3 is 15 residues. Germline lookup yields CDR1 MNHNY and CDR2 SVGAGI (reference sequence). V gave up 0 bases and J gave up 3 bases; unmatched junction bases: 4. CDR3 protein: CASSYSAGGSYEQYF. CDR3 bases: TGTGCCAGCAGTTACTCCGCGGGGGGAAGCTACGAGCAGTACTTC.

This clonotype was counted ten times or more. J is TRBJ1-1 and V is TRBV4-1; TRBD1 aligns across 10 bases. The CDR3 consists of 15 residues. J was trimmed by 3 bases and V by 1 base; bases with no gene match: 2. Looked up from germline, CDR1 is MGHRA and CDR2 is YSYEKL. CDR3 residues: CASSQGTGGYTEAFF. CDR3 sequence (DNA): TGCGCCAGCAGCCAAGGGACAGGGGGATACACTGAAGCTTTCTTT.

This clonotype was detected many times. J is TRBJ2-7 and V is TRBV7-8; 7 bases are a match to TRBD1. Per germline, CDR1 SGHVS and CDR2 FQNEAQ. Trimming took 7 bases from V and 5 from J; bases not matched to a gene: 11. The CDR3 runs 14 residues. Here the CDR3 DNA reads TGTGCCAGCACTCACGACAGGGAGAACGACGAGCAGTACTTC. Encoded protein: CASTHDRENDEQYF.

This clonotype has a count of ten or more. The chain employs TRBV29-1 and TRBJ1-2; D possibly corresponds to TRBD1 (6 bases). With 5 bases removed from V and 3 bases from J, the gap between germline ends came to 13 bases. This CDR3 is 13 amino acids long. Germline lookup yields CDR1 SQVTM and CDR2 ANQGSEA. CDR3 DNA: TGCAGCGTTCTTTGGGCAGGGGACTATGGCTACACCTTC. This encodes CSVLWAGDYGYTF.

Many counts were recorded for this clonotype. The V gene is TRBV7-9, the J gene TRBJ1-2; possible D gene TRBD1, 5 bases. Trimming removed 5 bases from V and 8 bases from J, with 21 bases in between. Germline assignment: CDR1 SEHNR and CDR2 FQNEAQ (reference sequence). The CDR3 is made up of 15 amino acids. The CDR3 bases are TGTGCCAGCAGCGAAGAGCAGGCCGGGGCAGGAGGCTACACCTTC. It is translated as CASSEEQAGAGGYTF.

This clonotype was seen ten or more times. The chain carries TRBV12-3 or TRBV12-4 and TRBJ1-2; no reliable D call. The CDR3 sequence is 12 residues long. V lost 4 bases and J lost 2, with 5 bases in between. Written as DNA, the CDR3 is TGTGCCAGCAGTTATGGGAACTATGGCTACACCTTC. Protein product: CASSYGNYGYTF.

In its sample, this clonotype was seen many times. The chain links TRBV20-1 to TRBJ2-1; TRBD1 or TRBD2 may be the D gene (5 bases each). V was pared by 6 bases and J by 9 bases, with 12 bases between. Germline lookup yields CDR1 DFQATT and CDR2 SNEGSKA (reference sequence). There are 11 residues in the CDR3. This CDR3 reads CSALGVGEQFF. The CDR3, as DNA: TGCAGTGCCCTGGGGGTCGGTGAGCAGTTCTTC.

This clonotype occurred many times. The junction does not match germline at one end; this may be a read error. The chain carries TRBV20-1 and TRBJ1-3; no reliable D call. Germline loops: CDR1 DFQATT, CDR2 SNEGSKA (reference sequence). The CDR3 contains 9 residues. CDR3 region: CRDGDTIYF. In nucleotides, the CDR3 is TGCAGGGATGGAGACACCATATATTTT.

This clonotype came up many times. The chain has TRBV10-3 and TRBJ2-3, with TRBD1 identical over 7 bases. V was clipped by 5 bases and J by 0 bases; unmatched bases: 5. The CDR3 loop spans 15 amino acids. Germline loops: CDR1 ENHRY, CDR2 SYGVKD. The CDR3: CAISRQGPSTDTQYF. CDR3 in DNA: TGTGCCATCAGTCGACAGGGACCGAGCACAGATACGCAGTATTTT.

A remark on this clonotype: A much larger clone lies a single base off, so this may be a read error. CDR3 amino acids: CSAQGGANSHLHF. The CDR3 DNA reads as TGCAGTGCGCAAGGGGGCGCGAACTCACACCTCCACTTT. The chain has TRBV20-1 and TRBJ1-6; 7 bases match TRBD1. The germline CDR1 and CDR2 sequences are DFQATT and SNEGSKA (reference sequence). The CDR3 spans 13 residues.

This clonotype was observed a few times. CDR3 loop: CASNWNQGGPYYGYTF. The CDR3 DNA follows: TGCGCCAGCAATTGGAACCAGGGAGGACCTTACTATGGCTACACCTTC. The V and J genes are TRBV10-1 and TRBJ1-2; the D gene is possibly TRBD1 (5 bases). The ends were cut back, 7 bases at V and 3 bases at J, with 21 bases in the middle. Germline CDR1 WNHNN, CDR2 SYGVQD (reference sequence). The CDR3 length is 16 residues.

There are many counts of this clonotype. The gene calls are TRBV5-5 and TRBJ1-5, with D perhaps matching TRBD1 (5 bases). V was shortened by 4 bases and J by 4 bases, with 12 bases between the two germline ends. From germline, CDR1 is SGHKS and CDR2 YYEKEE (reference sequence). The length of the CDR3 is 14 residues. In DNA form, the CDR3 reads TGTGCCAGCAGCCTAGCGCCAGGGAATCAGCCCCAGCATTTT. Translated: CASSLAPGNQPQHF.